The 27 T cell receptor beta chains below all came from one sample that was sequenced in a study of beta chain features in type 1 diabetes. Whole-study results and caveats: Type 1 diabetes patients showed a moderate but significant shortening of TCRB CDR3s in all four CD4+ subsets.

Sequencing targeted expressed TCRB transcripts, as all isolated RNA had been reverse transcribed. Profiled with immunoSEQ multiplex PCR; TCRdb holds only in-frame clones, not every one. The table includes 120,000 to 150,000 clones, 10% to 15% detected once. Antigen specificity for these receptors is unknown. Sequencing was done on a sample of central memory CD4+ T cells from blood. The receptor source for this set is a man aged 18 to 30 with type 1 diabetes.

The gene calls are TRBV6-6 and TRBJ2-5; 13 nucleotides match TRBD2. The ends lost 5 bases at V and 7 bases at J; junction bases unmatched: 7. Germline V CDR1 and CDR2: MNHNY, SVGAGI (reference sequence). CDR3 length: 15 amino acids. CDR3 coding DNA: TGTGCCAGCAGTCAAACTAGCGGGGGGGCCGGGACCCAGTACTTC. It yields the protein CASSQTSGGAGTQYF.

This clone was seen once. This chain connects TRBV6-6 to TRBJ2-7; 7 bases align to TRBD1. From germline, CDR1 is MNHNY and CDR2 SVGAGI (reference sequence). The CDR3 is made up of 13 amino acids. The V gene end was trimmed by 5 bases and the J gene end by 7 bases; junction bases not matched to a gene: 8. CDR3 amino acids: CASSRDSKEEQYF. CDR3 bases: TGTGCCAGCAGTAGGGACAGTAAGGAGGAGCAGTACTTC.

This clone has just a few counts. The chain uses TRBV10-3 and TRBJ2-1; 9 nucleotides line up with TRBD2. The length of the CDR3 is 15 residues. Germline trimming cut 6 bases from V and 0 bases from J; bases unmatched to any gene: 3. The germline V gene encodes CDR1 ENHRY and CDR2 SYGVKD. As DNA, the CDR3 is TGTGCCATCAGAACTAGCGGGCTCTCCTACAATGAGCAGTTCTTC. This sequence encodes CAIRTSGLSYNEQFF.

This clone was picked up a small number of times. This may stem from a read error, because a much larger clone lies one nucleotide away. The rearrangement uses TRBV14 and TRBJ2-6; 11 bases agree with TRBD2. The V gene's germline CDR1 is SGHDN and CDR2 FVKESK. CDR3 size: 19 residues. The CDR3 DNA reads TGTGCCAGCAGCCAAGGCCACACTAGCGGGGGACCTGGGGCCAACGGCCTGACTTTC. It specifies CASSQGHTSGGPGANGLTF.

J is TRBJ1-5 and V is TRBV6-5; no reliable D call. The CDR3 covers 13 residues. The ends were cut back, 6 bases at V and 6 bases at J, with 12 bases in the middle. Germline CDR1 and CDR2: MNHEY and SVGAGI. The CDR3 region is CASSVIEGQPQHF. CDR3 sequence (DNA): TGTGCCAGCAGCGTGATCGAAGGTCAGCCCCAGCATTTT.

This clone was found a few times. The gene calls are TRBV30 and TRBJ1-1; D is possibly TRBD1 (6 bases). Between the trimmed V and J ends, which lost 4 bases and 1 base, there was a span of 13 bases. The CDR3 spans 14 residues. Germline CDR1 and CDR2: GTSNPN and SVGIG (reference sequence). This CDR3 reads CAWKGGRKNTEAFF. The CDR3 DNA follows: TGTGCCTGGAAGGGGGGACGGAAGAACACTGAAGCTTTCTTT.

V and J are TRBV18 and TRBJ1-2; tentatively, D is TRBD1 (5 bases). Germline V CDR1 and CDR2: KGHSH, LQKENI. This CDR3 comprises 14 residues. V was clipped by 3 bases and J by 3 bases, with 11 bases between them. In nucleotides, the CDR3 is TGTGCCAGCTCACCGGGGGGGAATGACTATGGCTACACCTTC. Encoded protein: CASSPGGNDYGYTF. The whole variable domain, remainder taken from reference TRBV18 and TRBJ1-2, is NAGVMQNPRHLVRRRGQEARLRCSPMKGHSHVYWYRQLPEEGLKFMVYLQKENIIDESGMPKERFSAEFPKEGPSILRIQQVVRGDSAAYFCASSPGGNDYGYTFGSGTRLTVV.

The CDR3 nucleotides are TGTGCCAGCAGTGTGTGGGACAGGGGCGATACGCAGTATTTT. It specifies CASSVWDRGDTQYF. The chain combines TRBV2 with TRBJ2-3; 10 nucleotides line up with TRBD1. This CDR3 spans 14 amino acids. V shed 4 bases, J shed 6 bases, and the junction held 4 bases outside the gene matches. Looked up from germline, CDR1 is SNHLY and CDR2 is FYNNEI.

CDR3 bases: TGTGCCAGCAGTTTGTCAGGGGCGAACACCGGGGAGCTGTTTTTT. Translating gives CASSLSGANTGELFF. The J gene is TRBJ2-2, the V gene TRBV28, with D perhaps TRBD1 (6 bases). Between the trimmed V and J ends, which lost 3 bases and 0 bases, there was a span of 8 bases. The CDR3 has 15 residues. Germline-derived CDR1 and CDR2 are MDHEN and SYDVKM.

There are many counts of this clone. The chain couples TRBV18 to TRBJ2-1; TRBD1 is a possible D gene (6 bases). This CDR3 is built from 14 residues. Per germline, CDR1 KGHSH and CDR2 LQKENI. The V end lost 6 bases, the J end lost 7 bases, and 16 bases lay between the germline ends. CDR3 protein: CASSLDSLGNEQFF. The CDR3 nucleotides are TGTGCCAGCTCTCTGGACAGCCTCGGGAATGAGCAGTTCTTC.

This clone was detected a few times. V usage is TRBV5-1 and J usage is TRBJ2-6; D is unclear. The CDR3 totals 14 residues. CDR1 and CDR2 from the germline V gene are SGHRS and YFSETQ. Trimming stripped 4 bases from V and 0 bases from J, with 5 bases between. The chain's CDR3 is CASSPSSGANVLTF. The DNA of the CDR3 is TGCGCCAGCAGCCCAAGCTCTGGGGCCAACGTCCTGACTTTC.

The V gene is TRBV2, the J gene TRBJ2-5; TRBD2 agrees at 9 bases. The CDR3 consists of 15 residues. Germline V gene data show CDR1 as SNHLY and CDR2 as FYNNEI. V lost 6 bases to trimming and J lost 1 base; unmatched junction nucleotides: 6. The CDR3 here is CASSPSAGGQETQYF. The CDR3 nucleotides are TGTGCCAGCAGCCCATCAGCGGGGGGCCAAGAGACCCAGTACTTC.

This chain uses TRBV6-1 with TRBJ2-6; 8 bases fit TRBD1. Germline trimming cut 2 bases from V and 2 bases from J; bases unmatched to any gene: 8. Germline CDR1 is MNHNS and CDR2 is SASEGT. The CDR3 extends over 18 amino acids. DNA for the CDR3: TGTGCCAGCAGTGAAATTGGCAGGGGGCCGGCTGGGGCCAACGTCCTGACTTTC. Protein product: CASSEIGRGPAGANVLTF.

V and J are TRBV11-3 and TRBJ2-1; TRBD1 matches 8 bases. CDR3 length equals 11 residues. CDR1 is SGHNT, CDR2 YENEEA, per germline. The V and J ends lost 3 bases and 15 bases, in that order; junction bases with no gene match: 4. The DNA for the CDR3 is TGTGCCAGCAGCTTGGACAGGGAGTTGTTCTTC. Translating gives CASSLDRELFF.

The chain combines TRBV20-1 with TRBJ2-7; D unclear. V lost 4 bases to trimming and J lost 2 bases, with 6 bases between them. This CDR3 spans 11 amino acids. Germline values: CDR1 DFQATT, CDR2 SNEGSKA (reference sequence). The CDR3 loop reads CSAIVAYEQYF. The DNA of the CDR3 is TGCAGTGCTATCGTTGCCTACGAGCAGTACTTC.

This clone occurred many times. The chain combines TRBV14 with TRBJ2-4; 8 bases agree with TRBD1. The germline V gene has CDR1 SGHDN and CDR2 FVKESK. The V segment lost 1 base and the J segment 5 bases; nucleotides outside the gene matches: 7. This CDR3 is 16 amino acids long. Here the CDR3 reads CASSQVATGVQNIQYF. The CDR3 nucleotides read TGTGCCAGCAGCCAAGTAGCGACAGGGGTGCAAAACATTCAGTACTTC.

The V gene is TRBV13, the J gene TRBJ2-5; 7 positions match TRBD2. With the DNA end fitting TRBJ2-7 better, the J assignment may be wrong. The CDR3 has 13 residues. Germline loops: CDR1 PRHDT, CDR2 FYEKMQ (reference sequence). CDR3: CASGWTSSYEQYF. The CDR3 DNA follows: TGTGCCAGCGGATGGACTAGCTCCTACGAGCAGTACTTC.

This clone was seen more than once but under ten times. The CDR3 bases are TGTGCCAGCAGTTCGGGACAGGGATTCGGTGGCGGGGAGCTGTTTTTT. Residues: CASSSGQGFGGGELFF. The chain joins TRBV6-5 to TRBJ2-2, with 9 bases identical to TRBD1. The germline V gene encodes CDR1 MNHEY and CDR2 SVGAGI. The trim removed 4 bases at V and 7 bases at J, leaving 10 bases unmatched. The CDR3 has 16 amino acids.

Only a few counts were recorded for this clone. The CDR3 coding sequence is TGTGCCACCTCTAGCGGGGGGATCAATACGCAGTATTTT. As protein: CATSSGGINTQYF. The chain uses TRBV27 and TRBJ2-3; TRBD2 matches 11 bases. V gave up 10 bases and J gave up 7 bases; unmatched junction bases: 7. The CDR3 totals 13 residues. Germline V gene data show CDR1 as MNHEY and CDR2 as SMNVEV (reference sequence).

Note on this clone: Other nucleotide sequences from this sample produce the same CDR3. V usage is TRBV7-3 and J usage is TRBJ1-1, with D maybe TRBD1 (5 bases). Trimming shortened V by 5 bases and J by 1 base, and 8 bases separated the two germline ends. Per germline, CDR1 SGHTA and CDR2 FQGTGA. The CDR3 loop spans 13 amino acids. The CDR3 loop reads CASSLQGNTEAFF. The CDR3 bases are TGTGCCAGCAGCCTTCAGGGGAACACTGAAGCTTTCTTT.

The chain employs TRBV9 and TRBJ1-1; D is unclear. CDR1 and CDR2 (germline): SGDLS, YYNGEE. The length of the CDR3 is 16 residues. Deletions cut 4 bases from V and 2 bases from J, with 18 bases between. CDR3 sequence: CASSQDAAASNTEAFF. DNA for the CDR3: TGTGCCAGCAGCCAGGACGCCGCTGCTTCCAACACTGAAGCTTTCTTT.

Notes on this clone: A single base separates this from a much larger clone, so it may be a read error. The chain employs TRBV30 and TRBJ2-7; 12 bases are a match to TRBD2. Trimming removed 5 bases from V and 3 bases from J; junction bases left unmatched: 8. In germline, CDR1 is GTSNPN, CDR2 SVGIG (reference sequence). The CDR3 runs 15 residues. CDR3 sequence reads: CAWRPGLAGNYEQYF. The CDR3 DNA reads as TGTGCCTGGCGGCCGGGACTAGCGGGCAACTACGAGCAGTACTTC.

This clone was seen at least ten times. The chain uses TRBV2 and TRBJ2-5; 8 positions match TRBD2. From germline, CDR1 is SNHLY and CDR2 FYNNEI. Germline trimming cut 11 bases from V and 4 bases from J; bases unmatched to any gene: 9. This CDR3 is built from 13 residues. CDR3: CAGQRGRGETQYF. The CDR3 coding sequence is TGTGCCGGCCAGCGGGGGCGGGGAGAGACCCAGTACTTC.

This clone was counted only a few times. The rearrangement joins TRBV27 to TRBJ1-5, with 8 positions matching TRBD1. V trimming: 6 bases; J trimming: 4 bases; junction bases outside the gene matches: 8. The germline CDR1 and CDR2 sequences are MNHEY and SMNVEV (reference sequence). The CDR3 loop spans 15 amino acids. CDR3 protein: CASRPSTGANQPQHF. The CDR3 bases are TGTGCCAGCAGGCCCTCGACAGGGGCAAATCAGCCCCAGCATTTT.

V and J are TRBV10-3 and TRBJ2-7, with 7 bases fitting TRBD1. J was trimmed by 2 bases and V by 10 bases; bases with no gene match: 5. Germline assignment: CDR1 ENHRY and CDR2 SYGVKD. CDR3 length: 12 amino acids. The CDR3 is CATGQDTYEQYF. CDR3 DNA: TGTGCCACCGGACAGGATACCTACGAGCAGTACTTC.

This clone was seen a handful of times. The rearrangement links TRBV5-1 to TRBJ1-1; D uncertain. Germline V lookup: CDR1 SGHRS, CDR2 YFSETQ. Trimming left V 4 bases short and J 1 base short, with 11 bases between. The CDR3 is 14 amino acids. The CDR3 protein is CASSPVPPNTEAFF. The DNA for the CDR3 is TGCGCCAGCAGCCCTGTCCCCCCGAACACTGAAGCTTTCTTT.

The CDR3 sequence is CATGRSSYNSPLHF. The CDR3 DNA follows: TGTGCCACCGGGAGAAGCTCCTATAATTCACCCCTCCACTTT. The chain is built from TRBV6-5 and TRBJ1-6; D gene unclear. Germline V gene data show CDR1 as MNHEY and CDR2 as SVGAGI. Trimming removed 10 bases at V and 0 bases at J, with 10 bases between. The CDR3 contains 14 residues.